This T cell receptor beta chain stems from a study of shared clonotypes between healthy human individuals. The study, taken as a whole, reports: Sampling involved blood alone; tissue repertoires likely differ.

CD45RO-negative CD8 cells positively selected for CCR7 made up the naive population, which excluded terminally differentiated effector memory CD45RA+ cells. Adult Caucasians living in Nashville, Tennessee made up all of the donors. Concerning this clone itself: The antigen remains undetermined.

Trimming stripped 3 bases from V and 4 bases from J, with 16 bases between. Germline assignment: CDR1 SGDLS and CDR2 YYNGEE. The CDR3 is 15 amino acids. The test was conducted at deep level. Sequencing was performed with immunoSEQ multiplex PCR; in TCRdb, only in-frame clones are kept and a portion is missing. Of about 680,000 clones listed, just over 90% were seen once; the top ten hold 20% to 25%. The source of this sequence is a man aged 25-40 years in good health. The specimen sequenced was naive CD8+ T cells sorted from blood. This rearrangement joins TRBV9 to TRBJ1-2, with D perhaps TRBD1 (5 bases). In nucleotides, the CDR3 is TGTGCCAGCAGCGAGGCCGGGACCGCAGTCTATGGCTACACCTTC. As protein: CASSEAGTAVYGYTF.